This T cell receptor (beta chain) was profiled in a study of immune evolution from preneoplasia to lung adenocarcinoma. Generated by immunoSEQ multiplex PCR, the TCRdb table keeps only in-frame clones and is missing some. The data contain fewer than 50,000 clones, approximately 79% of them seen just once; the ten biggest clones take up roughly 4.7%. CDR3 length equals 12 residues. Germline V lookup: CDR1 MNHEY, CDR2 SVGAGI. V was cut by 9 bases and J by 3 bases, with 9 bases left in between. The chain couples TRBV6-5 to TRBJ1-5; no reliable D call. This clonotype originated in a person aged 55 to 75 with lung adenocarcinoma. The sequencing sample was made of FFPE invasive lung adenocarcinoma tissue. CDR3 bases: TGTGCCAGTAGACGGATCAATCAGCCCCAGCATTTT. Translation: CASRRINQPQHF.